The 8 T cell receptor beta chains below were found in one sample sequenced in a study of OX40 agonist ivuxolimab in advanced cancers. The assay was immunoSEQ multiplex PCR, and TCRdb's table has in-frame clones only and misses some. Of tens of thousands of clones listed, around nine tenths are singletons. Material: CD4+ or CD8+ T cells sorted from blood, obtained in a trial of the OX40 agonist ivuxolimab. These receptors all stem from an adult with an advanced solid tumor such as melanoma, head and neck, liver or kidney cancer.

The V call is TRBV5-6, the J call TRBJ2-3; a possible D gene is TRBD2 (6 bases). V was shortened by 1 base and J by 3 bases, with 18 bases between the two germline ends. The CDR3 is 17 residues long. Germline V lookup: CDR1 SGHDT, CDR2 YYEEEE. In DNA form, the CDR3 reads TGTGCCAGCAGCTTGTTCGGGAGTGGGCGAGGGACAGATACGCAGTATTTT. Encoded protein: CASSLFGSGRGTDTQYF.

The chain carries TRBV6-6 and TRBJ2-7; perhaps TRBD2 as D (6 bases). This CDR3 comprises 14 residues. The V end lost 6 bases, the J end lost 3 bases, and 15 bases lay between the germline ends. The germline gives CDR1 MNHNY, CDR2 SVGAGI (reference sequence). The CDR3 DNA is TGTGCCAGCAGCTTGGAGGGTGCGGACTACGAGCAGTACTTC. Protein product: CASSLEGADYEQYF.

This clone was recorded once. The chain carries TRBV4-3 and TRBJ1-2, with D perhaps TRBD1 (5 bases). CDR3 size: 15 residues. The V end lost 2 bases, the J end lost 3 bases, and 13 bases lay between the germline ends. From germline, CDR1 is LGHNA and CDR2 YSLEER. CDR3 sequence reads: CASSQMRGVYYGYTF. The CDR3 nucleotides are TGCGCCAGCAGCCAAATGAGGGGCGTCTACTATGGCTACACCTTC.

The V call is TRBV19, the J call TRBJ1-5; D unclear. The V end was cut by 3 bases, the J end by 4 bases, with 13 bases between. Germline V lookup: CDR1 LNHDA, CDR2 SQIVND (reference sequence). The CDR3 is 15 residues long. The CDR3 DNA sequence: TGTGCCAGTAGTATCCGGCCTATTTCGAATCAGCCCCAGCATTTT. Translation gives CASSIRPISNQPQHF.

This clone is labeled medium-sized. The gene calls are TRBV7-9 and TRBJ1-2; D is undetermined. Germline V gene lookup returns CDR1 SEHNR and CDR2 FQNEAQ (reference sequence). Trimming removed 5 bases from V and 0 bases from J, with 4 bases in between. This CDR3 contains 12 residues. Here the CDR3 reads CASSQSNYGYTF. CDR3 DNA sequence: TGTGCCAGCAGCCAGTCTAACTATGGCTACACCTTC. Looking up the rest from reference TRBV7-9 and TRBJ1-2 gives the full variable domain: DTGVSQNPRHKITKRGQNVTFRCDPISEHNRLYWYRQTLGQGPEFLTYFQNEAQLEKSRLLSDRFSAERPKGSFSTLEIQRTEQGDSAMYLCASSQSNYGYTFGSGTRLTVV.

This clone was observed a handful of times. The V and J genes are TRBV29-1 and TRBJ1-1; the match to TRBD1 covers 11 bases. The ends lost 7 bases at V and 5 bases at J; junction bases unmatched: 6. This CDR3 is built from 13 residues. From germline, CDR1 is SQVTM and CDR2 ANQGSEA. Written as DNA, the CDR3 is TGCAGCGGCAGGACAGGGGGCCGGACTGAAGCTTTCTTT. It is translated as CSGRTGGRTEAFF.

The gene calls are TRBV19 and TRBJ2-2, with D possibly matching TRBD1 (5 bases). CDR1 and CDR2 from the germline V gene are LNHDA and SQIVND (reference sequence). This CDR3 spans 15 amino acids. Trimming cost V 3 bases and J 1 base, with 9 bases left between them. CDR3 in amino acids: CASSIGQGNTGELFF. The DNA of the CDR3 is TGTGCCAGTAGTATTGGGCAGGGGAACACCGGGGAGCTGTTTTTT.

V is TRBV6-5 and J is TRBJ2-7, with TRBD2 matching over 8 bases. Losses at the gene ends were 6 bases for V and 3 bases for J; bases not matched to a gene: 4. The length of the CDR3 is 13 residues. CDR1 and CDR2 (germline): MNHEY, SVGAGI. CDR3 protein: CASRPSGSYEQYF. The DNA of the CDR3 is TGTGCCAGCAGACCGAGCGGGAGCTACGAGCAGTACTTC.